This T cell receptor beta chain was captured by sequencing in a study of blood T cell repertoires in COVID-19. Authors' methods: The authors estimated nucleated cell counts from reference gene primer amplification. Measured with immunoSEQ multiplex PCR; TCRdb has only the in-frame clones, and not every one. V, J and clone size are those of that table, while D and trimming were read from the DNA. Of 27,000 or so clones listed, approximately 80% are singletons. The trim removed 4 bases at V and 14 bases at J, leaving 11 bases unmatched. The germline CDR1 and CDR2 sequences are LNHDA and SQIVND (reference sequence). CDR3 size: 13 residues. This clone has a single count.

This TCR was recovered from a man between 65 and 79 years old with active COVID-19. The chain employs TRBV19 and TRBJ1-5, with TRBD1 matching 7 bases. Source material: peripheral blood. The CDR3 DNA reads TGTGCCAGTAGTAGATCCCAACAGGGGAGTAAGCATTTT. Translation: CASSRSQQGSKHF.